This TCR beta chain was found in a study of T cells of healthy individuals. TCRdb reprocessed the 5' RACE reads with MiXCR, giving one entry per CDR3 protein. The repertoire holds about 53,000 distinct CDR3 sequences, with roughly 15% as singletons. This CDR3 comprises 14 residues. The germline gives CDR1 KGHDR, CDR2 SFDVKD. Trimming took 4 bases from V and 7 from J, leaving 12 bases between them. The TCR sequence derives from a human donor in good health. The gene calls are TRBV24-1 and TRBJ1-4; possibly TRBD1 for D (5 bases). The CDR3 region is CATSDAKQGEKLFF. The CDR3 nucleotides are TGTGCCACCAGTGACGCTAAGCAGGGTGAAAAACTGTTTTTT.